This TCR beta chain was retrieved from a study of beta chain features in type 1 diabetes. Study-level information: No patient-donor differences in age, gender, total cells or subset yield. Study-level points and caveats: Compared with healthy donors, patients appeared to share more similar naive, central memory and regulatory TCRB repertoires. VDJ junctions sequenced from type 1 diabetes patients showed fewer insertions and more deletions.

The whole isolated RNA underwent reverse transcription, so sequencing captured expressed TCRB transcripts. Only in-frame clones appear in the TCRdb table, and some are missing; sequencing was by immunoSEQ multiplex PCR. Of 250,000 to 350,000 clones listed, 9.5% to 11% were seen once; the top ten hold more than 0.015%. This clone was detected a few times. The antigen remains undetermined. The CDR3 runs 13 residues. The V gene lost 0 bases and the J gene lost 8 bases, with 10 bases spanning the gap. Germline CDR1 and CDR2: SGHDN and FVKESK. Markers CD45RO/CCR7/CD25/CD127/CD95/CD27 served to sort CD4+ naive, central memory, regulatory and stem cell-like memory cells.

The sample was naive CD4+ T cells from blood. The receptor's source is a woman between 25 and 40 years old in good health. The chain is built from TRBV14 and TRBJ1-1, with D unresolved. In DNA form, the CDR3 reads TGTGCCAGCAGCCAAGATCTTGCGGGGGAAGCTTTCTTT. Translated: CASSQDLAGEAFF.